Shown below are 11 T cell receptor beta chains from a single sample sequenced in a study of identical twins. Each CDR3 protein is one row after TCRdb ran MiXCR on the 5' RACE reads. The sample lists about 890,000 distinct CDR3 sequences; approximately 13% were seen once. This sample was shared with a second study, whose subject was yellow fever vaccine responses in identical twins.

Sequenced sample: PBMCs. These receptors were collected from a woman under 30 in good health.

The V gene is TRBV12-3 or TRBV12-4, the J gene TRBJ1-1; the D is unclear. The CDR3 consists of 12 residues. V lost 4 bases and J 8 bases, leaving 11 bases between the germline ends. The CDR3: CASSWFSVEAFF. The CDR3 nucleotides read TGTGCCAGCAGTTGGTTCTCAGTAGAAGCTTTCTTT.

V gene TRBV7-6 combines with J gene TRBJ2-1, with 7 bases fitting TRBD2. CDR1 is SGHVS and CDR2 is FNYEAQ in the germline V gene. The J segment lost 7 bases and the V segment lost 1 base, leaving 7 bases of the junction unmatched. The CDR3 sequence is 15 residues long. The CDR3 DNA reads TGTGCCAGCAGCTTAGTCGCGGGAGTGGCGAATGAGCAGTTCTTC. This gives the protein CASSLVAGVANEQFF.

V usage is TRBV5-8 and J usage is TRBJ1-2, with D hard to call. Germline CDR1 is SGHTS and CDR2 is YDEGEE. The CDR3 extends over 15 amino acids. Trimming pared 0 bases from V and 4 bases from J, leaving 13 bases between. CDR3 nucleotide sequence: TGTGCCAGCAGCTTGGCCCCCCAGGTCTTCTATGGCTACACCTTC. As protein: CASSLAPQVFYGYTF.

The chain recombines TRBV10-2 with TRBJ1-4, with 7 bases matching TRBD1. Germline trimming cut 8 bases from V and 8 bases from J; bases unmatched to any gene: 8. The CDR3 sequence is 13 residues long. The germline V gene has CDR1 WSHSY and CDR2 SAAADI. The CDR3 DNA sequence: TGCGCCAGCGCGGGACAGAAAGAAGAAAAACTGTTTTTT. Its protein product is CASAGQKEEKLFF.

This rearrangement joins TRBV27 to TRBJ2-3; D is unresolved. V lost 9 bases and J lost 0, with 7 bases in between. The CDR3 consists of 12 residues. Looked up from germline, CDR1 is MNHEY and CDR2 is SMNVEV (reference sequence). This chain's CDR3 is CASGISTDTQYF. DNA for the CDR3: TGTGCCAGTGGTATAAGCACAGATACGCAGTATTTT.

CDR3: CASSLWQSSYEQYF. The DNA of the CDR3 is TGTGCCAGCAGCTTGTGGCAGAGCTCCTACGAGCAGTACTTC. The chain couples TRBV5-6 to TRBJ2-7, with unresolved D. The CDR3 contains 14 residues. V dropped 1 base and J dropped 0 bases, with 8 bases sitting between them. Germline CDR1 and CDR2: SGHDT and YYEEEE.

The V call is TRBV7-9, the J call TRBJ2-2; tentatively, D is TRBD1 or TRBD2 (5 bases each). CDR1 and CDR2 (germline): SEHNR, FQNEAQ (reference sequence). V lost 5 bases to trimming and J lost 3 bases, with 13 bases between them. The CDR3 runs 15 residues. The CDR3 here is CASSQWDPYTGELFF. The CDR3 bases are TGTGCCAGCAGCCAATGGGACCCATACACCGGGGAGCTGTTTTTT.

The chain combines TRBV5-5 with TRBJ2-2; 7 bases fit TRBD1. From germline, CDR1 is SGHKS and CDR2 YYEKEE (reference sequence). Unmatched junction bases numbered 5, after V lost 0 bases and J lost 3 bases. The CDR3 contains 16 residues. CDR3 region: CASSLGRGGDTGELFF. CDR3 DNA: TGTGCCAGCAGCTTGGGCAGAGGGGGCGACACCGGGGAGCTGTTTTTT.

This chain uses TRBV25-1 with TRBJ2-1; 10 nucleotides align to TRBD1. This CDR3 is built from 15 residues. V was pared by 4 bases and J by 7 bases, with 7 bases of the junction left unmatched. CDR1 MGHDK and CDR2 SYGVNS come from the germline V gene. The CDR3 nucleotides read TGTGCCAGCAGTGGGACAGGGGGACAGGGAAATGAGCAGTTCTTC. Translated, it gives CASSGTGGQGNEQFF.

In its sample, this clonotype was seen a few times. The V gene is TRBV4-1, the J gene TRBJ2-1; D not resolved. This CDR3 comprises 19 residues. With 2 bases removed from V and 0 bases from J, the gap between germline ends came to 20 bases. CDR1 is MGHRA and CDR2 is YSYEKL in the germline V gene. The CDR3 coding sequence is TGCGCCAGCAGCCAACCAAACCCGGCGCGGTCCGGCTCCTACAATGAGCAGTTCTTC. The encoded protein is CASSQPNPARSGSYNEQFF.

This clonotype turned up a few times. The chain links TRBV3-1 to TRBJ2-7, with 8 bases identical to TRBD2. Germline V gene lookup returns CDR1 LGHDT and CDR2 YNNKEL (reference sequence). This CDR3 has 15 residues. The ends lost 4 bases at V and 6 bases at J; junction bases unmatched: 11. The CDR3 DNA follows: TGTGCCAGCAGCCCCTCCGAGCGGGAGAGGGGCGAGCAGTACTTC. It specifies CASSPSERERGEQYF.